This T cell receptor beta chain stems from a study of cytotoxic CD8 clonotypes in ibrutinib-treated CLL. The CDR3 length is 14 residues. Germline V lookup: CDR1 MNHNY, CDR2 SVGAGI (reference sequence). J gave up 4 bases and V 5 bases, and 7 bases lay outside the gene matches. Repertoires were generated with immunoSEQ multiplex PCR, while TCRdb's copy carries only in-frame clones and drops some. The data contain 100,000 to 150,000 clones, approximately 83% of them singletons. The sequences come from PBMCs, collected after 24 months of ibrutinib treatment. The sequence came from a human donor with chronic lymphocytic leukemia. The chain combines TRBV6-6 with TRBJ1-2, with 7 bases identical to TRBD1. The DNA of the CDR3 is TGTGCCAGCAGTCGGGACAGCATCCGCTATGGCTACACCTTC. Encoded protein: CASSRDSIRYGYTF.